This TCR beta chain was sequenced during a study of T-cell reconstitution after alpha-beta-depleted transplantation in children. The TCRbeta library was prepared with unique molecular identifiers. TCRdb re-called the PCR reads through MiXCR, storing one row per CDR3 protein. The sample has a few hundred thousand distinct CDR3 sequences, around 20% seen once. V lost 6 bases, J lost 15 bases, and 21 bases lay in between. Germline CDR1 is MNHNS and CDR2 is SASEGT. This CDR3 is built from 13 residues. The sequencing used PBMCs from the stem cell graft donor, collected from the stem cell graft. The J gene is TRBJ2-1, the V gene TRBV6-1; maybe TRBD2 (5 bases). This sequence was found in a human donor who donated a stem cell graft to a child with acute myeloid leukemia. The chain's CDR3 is CASRRAISDGPFF. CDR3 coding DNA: TGTGCCAGCAGGAGGGCCATATCCGATGGTCCGTTCTTC.